Listed here are 3 T cell receptor beta chains from one sample, sequenced in a study of T cell changes during pregnancy in multiple sclerosis. The table came from immunoSEQ multiplex PCR; TCRdb's copy has only in-frame clones and leaves some out. The sample includes fewer than 60,000 clones, about nine tenths of them seen just once. The sequencing used CD8+ T cells from peripheral blood mononuclear cells, collected after pregnancy. These receptors were obtained from a female donor with multiple sclerosis, enrolled in a pregnancy study.

This sequence joins TRBV2 and TRBJ1-1, with 8 bases lining up with TRBD1. The J segment lost 0 bases and the V segment lost 5 bases, leaving 5 bases of the junction unmatched. The germline V gene has CDR1 SNHLY and CDR2 FYNNEI. The CDR3 has 15 amino acids. The CDR3 protein is CASSRDRGLNTEAFF. CDR3 DNA: TGTGCCAGCAGTCGCGACAGGGGACTGAACACTGAAGCTTTCTTT.

J is TRBJ2-5 and V is TRBV10-3; 12 bases are shared with TRBD2. There are 16 residues in the CDR3. Trimming cost V 0 bases and J 3 bases; bases outside gene matches: 2. Germline-derived CDR1 and CDR2 are ENHRY and SYGVKD. The DNA for the CDR3 is TGTGCCATCAGTGAGTCGGGACTAGCGGGTGAAGAGACCCAGTACTTC. It yields the protein CAISESGLAGEETQYF.

The rearrangement uses TRBV7-9 and TRBJ1-1; unclear D gene. With 0 bases removed from V and 10 bases from J, the gap between germline ends came to 9 bases. Germline values: CDR1 SEHNR, CDR2 FQNEAQ (reference sequence). The CDR3 covers 12 residues. CDR3 sequence reads: CASSLAGRRAFF. CDR3 in DNA: TGTGCCAGCAGCTTAGCGGGCAGAAGAGCTTTCTTT.